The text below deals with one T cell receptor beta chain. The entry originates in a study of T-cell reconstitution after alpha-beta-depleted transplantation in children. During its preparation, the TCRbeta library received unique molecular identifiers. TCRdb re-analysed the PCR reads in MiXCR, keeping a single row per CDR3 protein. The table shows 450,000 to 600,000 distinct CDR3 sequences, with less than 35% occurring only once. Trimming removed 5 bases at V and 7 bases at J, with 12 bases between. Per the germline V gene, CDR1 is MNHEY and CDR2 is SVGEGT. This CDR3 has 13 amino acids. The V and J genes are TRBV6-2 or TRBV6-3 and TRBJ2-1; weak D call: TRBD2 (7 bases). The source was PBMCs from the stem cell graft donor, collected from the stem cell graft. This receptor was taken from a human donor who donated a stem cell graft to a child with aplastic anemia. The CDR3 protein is CASSGGRGNEQFF. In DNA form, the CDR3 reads TGTGCCAGCAGTGGAGGGAGGGGGAATGAGCAGTTCTTC.